This entry features one T cell receptor (beta chain) sequence. The target of this receptor is not known. It has no much larger one-base neighbor in the sample; base qualities were not kept. Using the deep immunoSEQ assay, multiplex PCR amplified TCR CDR3 regions from genomic DNA. For each cell subset, the extracted genomic DNA was distributed evenly across all wells of several immunoSEQ 96-well plates, and each plate served as one replicate. For sorted subsets, 200 to 250 ng of genomic DNA, equivalent to some 30,000 T cell genomes, went into each replicate PCR. Purified libraries were measured with a Qubit 3.0 fluorometer, size-checked on a Bioanalyzer 2100, and measured again with the KAPA Library Quantification kit. A separate single-read 150-cycle Illumina NextSeq 550 flow cell was used to sequence each immunoSEQ 96-well plate. For the original study's pipeline: The immunoSEQ output contained only junctional sequences without quality scores, so filtering could not match that applied to full-length reads. To assign V/J genes and CDR3, sequences were annotated against IMGT germline references using PyIR, a Python wrapper for IgBLAST v1.9. Reads with weak V/J assignments (E-value above 1e-6), missing CDR3, stop codons, out-of-frame junctions, or ambiguous translated residues were removed. A V3J clonotype was defined by an identical inferred V gene, J gene, and CDR3 amino acid sequence. Percentage overlap between repertoires was calculated by dividing the number of shared unique clonotypes by the size of the smaller repertoire. Repertoire richness was assessed with RTK rarefaction, the Chao1 estimator, and Recon v2.1 estimates of unobserved clonotypes. OLGA was used to compute generation probabilities for all TCRbeta clonotypes that the gDNA method yielded from a few donors. TCRdb mirrors the immuneACCESS table, restricted to in-frame sequences. Some clones are absent from its copies; in checked studies, under half trace to an unresolved V gene, and the reason for the others is unknown. Clone size and V and J calls were adopted from that table, with D and trimming inferred from the DNA. In this sample the table shows 2 million to 3 million clones, approximately 94% of which occur a single time. The ten largest clones capture 0.36% of the sample.

Trimming removed 4 bases from V and 4 bases from J; the gene matches leave 6 bases unexplained. The germline V gene provides CDR1 SGHDT and CDR2 YYEEEE. The CDR3, from cysteine to phenylalanine, totals 14 residues. Here the CDR3 DNA is all that survives: 42 bases in frame from base 1. This sample was taken from a study of shared clonotypes between healthy human individuals (dated by TCRdb to the early 2020s). A note on the overall study: A few men and two women, aged 18 to 49 years, made up the cohort. Different laboratories and diverse techniques were used to prepare libraries and sequence TCR repertoires, to increase sequencing depth and limit assay-specific biases. For each donor, three plates each were used for CD4 naive and CD4 memory, two plates were used for CD8 naive, and one plate was used for CD8 memory. Each donor's leukapheresis produced roughly between roughly 0.9 and 8.9 billion PBMCs. To estimate repertoire size and how much clonotypes are shared between individuals, the study performed deep sequencing of blood TCR repertoires from roughly five healthy adults. General conclusions and limits of the study: Because the study included a small number of donors, the genetic and exposure-history diversity represented was limited. Compared with non-shared clonotypes, clonotypes shared by all four sorted-subset donors had higher generation probabilities. Even with the large sequencing depth, rarefaction of the sorted-subset datasets indicated that sequencing was incomplete. Naive subsets generally had larger estimated clonotype richness than memory subsets did. Sharing across a handful of donors was observed for roughly 5% of naive CD4, about 3.2% of naive CD8, 2% to 2.5% of memory CD4, and roughly 0.43% of memory CD8 clonotypes. Sampling was restricted to blood, and TCR repertoires in tissues likely differ from the TCR repertoires found in blood. Pairwise subsampling led to the expectation that sequencing depth would affect the degree of clonotype sharing among donors.

Donors were healthy HIV-negative adults with no recently reported acute infections or vaccinations. Every donor was a Caucasian adult living in Nashville, Tennessee, USA. Magnetic negative selection was used to enrich CD4+ T cells, after which naive cells were positively selected on CD45RA and the negative fraction became the memory subset. Blood was collected by leukapheresis, and PBMCs were isolated by Ficoll-Histopaque density gradient centrifugation and then cryopreserved in liquid nitrogen vapor phase. Purity and quantity of every magnetically sorted T cell population were checked by analytical flow cytometry. From each sorted fraction, genomic DNA was isolated and quantified by UV absorbance on a Nanodrop 2000c.

The receptor chain draws on TRBV5-6 and TRBJ1-2, and TRBD1 matches 8 of the central bases. The clonotype originates from a man aged 18 to 30 in good health. Some clones in this sample may be carry-over from other donors' samples. The specimen sequenced was naive CD4+ T cells from PBMCs. The cell subset or site label for this specimen denotes: CD45RA+ positively selected. The DNA reads TGTGCCAGCAGCCGTTACAGGGGGAGCTATGGCTACACCTTC. Its translation reads: CASSRYRGSYGYTF.